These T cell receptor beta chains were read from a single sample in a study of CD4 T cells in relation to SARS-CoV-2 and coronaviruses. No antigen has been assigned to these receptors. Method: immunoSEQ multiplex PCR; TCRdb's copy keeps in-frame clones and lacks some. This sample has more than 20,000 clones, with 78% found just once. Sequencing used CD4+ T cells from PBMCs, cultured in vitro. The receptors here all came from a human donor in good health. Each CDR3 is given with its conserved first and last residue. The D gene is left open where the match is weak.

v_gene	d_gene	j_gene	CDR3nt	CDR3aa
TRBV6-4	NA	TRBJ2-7	TGTGCCAGCAGTGATCGGGACCGCCACTCCTACGAGCAGTACTTC	CASSDRDRHSYEQYF
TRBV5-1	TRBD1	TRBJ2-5	TGCGCCAGCAGTTCCCCCGGGACAGGGAAGGGGGAGACCCAGTACTTC	CASSSPGTGKGETQYF
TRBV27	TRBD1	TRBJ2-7	TGTGCCAGCAGTCACCCGGGACAGGGGCTTGGCGAGCAGTACTTC	CASSHPGQGLGEQYF
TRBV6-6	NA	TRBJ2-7	TGTGCCAGCAGACCAGCGGGACAAATCTACGAGCAGTACTTC	CASRPAGQIYEQYF
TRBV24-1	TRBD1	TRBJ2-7	TGTGCCACTCCGGGACAGGGGTCCTACGAGCAGTACTTC	CATPGQGSYEQYF
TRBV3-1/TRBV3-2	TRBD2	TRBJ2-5	TGTGCCAGCAGCCAAGAACTCCCCCTAGCGGCGATCCAAGAGACCCAGTACTTC	CASSQELPLAAIQETQYF
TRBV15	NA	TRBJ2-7	TGTGCCACCAGCAGAGATCGAGTAGTATCCTACGAGCAGTACTTC	CATSRDRVVSYEQYF
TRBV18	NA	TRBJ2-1	TGTGCCAGCTCACCTACTAGAAACAATGAGCAGTTCTTC	CASSPTRNNEQFF
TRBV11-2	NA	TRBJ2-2	TGTGCCAGCAGCCTGGGCACCTCAAGGACCGGGGAGCTGTTTTTT	CASSLGTSRTGELFF
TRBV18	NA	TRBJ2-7	TGTGCCAGCTCTCCCGGGCGGGTCGATAGCTCCTACGAGCAGTACTTC	CASSPGRVDSSYEQYF
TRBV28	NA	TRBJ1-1	TGTGCCACCACAGGGACGACAGCAGGCAGAGACACTGAAGCTTTCTTT	CATTGTTAGRDTEAFF
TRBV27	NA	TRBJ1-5	TGTGCCAGCAGTACTCACAGGGATAGCAATCAGCCCCAGCATTTT	CASSTHRDSNQPQHF
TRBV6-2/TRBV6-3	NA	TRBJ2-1	TGTGCCAGCAGTTCCCCGGTTCGGGGCGAGCAGTTCTTC	CASSSPVRGEQFF
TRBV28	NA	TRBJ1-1	TGTGCCAGCAGCCCCGGGGGGGGGAACACTGAAGCTTTCTTT	CASSPGGGNTEAFF
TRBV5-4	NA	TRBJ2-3	TGTGCCAGCAGGGGGGATTTAGTCCTCGCAGATACGCAGTATTTT	CASRGDLVLADTQYF
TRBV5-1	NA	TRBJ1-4	TGCGCCAGCAGCTTGGCCCAAAGTCAGGATAATGAAAAACTGTTTTTT	CASSLAQSQDNEKLFF
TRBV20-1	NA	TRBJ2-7	TGCAGTGCTAGTCCGGGTTCCTACGAGCAGTACTTC	CSASPGSYEQYF
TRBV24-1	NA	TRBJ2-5	TGTGCCACCAGTGATTACCAAGAGACCCAGTACTTC	CATSDYQETQYF
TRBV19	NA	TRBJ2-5	TGTGCCAGTTCAGAAAATCGTGGGGGGAGAGAGACCCAGTACTTC	CASSENRGGRETQYF
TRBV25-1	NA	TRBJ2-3	TGTGCCACCTACTCCTTCACAGATACGCAGTATTTT	CATYSFTDTQYF
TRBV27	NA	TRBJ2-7	TGTGCCAGCAGTTTGAAGACTGCTATCTACGAGCAGTACTTC	CASSLKTAIYEQYF
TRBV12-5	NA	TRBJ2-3	TGTGCTAGTGGTTTGGCCAAGGACGGTGGTATCCGCACAGATACGCAGTATTTT	CASGLAKDGGIRTDTQYF
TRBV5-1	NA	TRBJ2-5	TGCGCCAGCAGCTTGGCCGCTGGGTCCCAGGGGCAAGAGACCCAGTACTTC	CASSLAAGSQGQETQYF